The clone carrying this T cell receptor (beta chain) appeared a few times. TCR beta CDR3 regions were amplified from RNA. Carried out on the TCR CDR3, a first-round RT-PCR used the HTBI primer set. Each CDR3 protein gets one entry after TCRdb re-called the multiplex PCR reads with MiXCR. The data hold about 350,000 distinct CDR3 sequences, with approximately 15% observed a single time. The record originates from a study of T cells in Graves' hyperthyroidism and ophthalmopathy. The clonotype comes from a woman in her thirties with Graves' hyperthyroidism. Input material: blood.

In nucleotides, the CDR3 is TGCAGTGCTATCTACAGGGAGGATTCACCCCTCCACTTT. Residues: CSAIYREDSPLHF. V usage is TRBV20-1 and J usage is TRBJ1-6, with D possibly being TRBD1 (6 bases). The CDR3 has 13 amino acids. V was cut by 4 bases and J by 8 bases, with 12 bases left in between. Germline V gene data show CDR1 as DFQATT and CDR2 as SNEGSKA (reference sequence).